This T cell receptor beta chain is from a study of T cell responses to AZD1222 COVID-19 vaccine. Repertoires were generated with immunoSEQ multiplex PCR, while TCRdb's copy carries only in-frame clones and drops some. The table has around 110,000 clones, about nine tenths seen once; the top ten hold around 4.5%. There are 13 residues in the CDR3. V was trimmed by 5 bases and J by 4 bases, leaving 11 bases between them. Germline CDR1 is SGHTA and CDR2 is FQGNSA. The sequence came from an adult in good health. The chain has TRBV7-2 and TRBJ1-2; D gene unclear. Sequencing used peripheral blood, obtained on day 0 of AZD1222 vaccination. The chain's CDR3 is CASSKKPSYGYTF. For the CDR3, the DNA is TGTGCCAGCAGCAAAAAACCGAGCTATGGCTACACCTTC. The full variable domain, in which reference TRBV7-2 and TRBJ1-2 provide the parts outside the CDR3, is GAGVSQSPSNKVTEKGKDVELRCDPISGHTALYWYRQSLGQGLEFLIYFQGNSAPDKSGLPSDRFSAERTGGSVSTLTIQRTQQEDSAVYLCASSKKPSYGYTFGSGTRLTVV.